Listed below are T cell receptor beta chains from one sample, sequenced in a study of identical twins. Via MiXCR, TCRdb re-called the 5' RACE reads, giving one row per CDR3 protein. Of about 720,000 distinct CDR3 sequences listed, around 8.6% are singletons. This sample also belongs to another study, concerning yellow fever vaccine responses in identical twins.

Sequenced: PBMCs. These receptors were collected from a woman younger than 35 in good health. Each CDR3 is given without its conserved first and last residue. The order of the fields is V gene, CDR3 length, J gene, CDR3 protein.

TRBV18	13	TRBJ1-6	ASSPNAGGDSPLH
TRBV5-1	13	TRBJ2-2	ASSPLPAGGGELF
TRBV7-3	9	TRBJ1-4	AAGRGEKLF
TRBV12-3/TRBV12-4	9	TRBJ1-2	ASSADVGYT
TRBV7-9	13	TRBJ1-1	ASEAGGHNDGEAF
TRBV7-8	12	TRBJ2-7	ASSSDDRKYEQY
TRBV29-1	17	TRBJ2-1	SVEDGGVTSGGYYNEQF
TRBV6-5	16	TRBJ2-1	ASSYSLSAAGAYNEQF
TRBV12-3/TRBV12-4	13	TRBJ2-1	ASIRGTSGGNEQF
TRBV28	13	TRBJ2-3	ASSLGGPRTDTQY
TRBV12-3/TRBV12-4	14	TRBJ2-6	ASSFLVGSGANVLT
TRBV7-9	14	TRBJ1-2	ASSSVRTGSNYGYT
TRBV7-9	14	TRBJ2-6	ASSPTGPAGANVLT
TRBV5-1	12	TRBJ2-3	ASTSSSLSDTQY
TRBV29-1	10	TRBJ2-1	SSGQGSNEQF
TRBV13	15	TRBJ2-2	ASSLRSRTQGTGELF
TRBV7-9	10	TRBJ1-2	ASSHSGLGYT